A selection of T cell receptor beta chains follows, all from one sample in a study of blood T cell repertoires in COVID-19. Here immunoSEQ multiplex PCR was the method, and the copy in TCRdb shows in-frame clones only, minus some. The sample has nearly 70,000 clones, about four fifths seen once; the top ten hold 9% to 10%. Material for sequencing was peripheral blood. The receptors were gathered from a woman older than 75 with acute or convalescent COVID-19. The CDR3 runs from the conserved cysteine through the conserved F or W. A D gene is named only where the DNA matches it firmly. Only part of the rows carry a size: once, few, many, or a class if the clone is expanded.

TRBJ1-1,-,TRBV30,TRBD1,CAWSATGGSEAFF,TGTGCCTGGAGTGCTACAGGGGGCTCAGAAGCTTTCTTT
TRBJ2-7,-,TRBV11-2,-,CASSPGAGGTYEQYF,TGTGCCAGCAGCCCGGGGGCAGGGGGAACCTACGAGCAGTACTTC
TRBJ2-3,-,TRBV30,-,CAWSISEDTQYF,TGTGCCTGGAGTATCAGCGAGGATACGCAGTATTTT
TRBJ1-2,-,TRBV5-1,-,CASSSSTATYGYTF,TGCGCCAGCAGCTCGTCTACAGCTACTTACGGCTACACCTTC
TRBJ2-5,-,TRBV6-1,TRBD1,CASSEDRGLETQYF,TGTGCCAGCAGTGAGGACAGGGGGTTGGAGACCCAGTACTTC
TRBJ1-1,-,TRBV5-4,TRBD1,CASSTGQGRNTEAFF,TGTGCCAGCAGCACGGGACAGGGAAGGAACACTGAAGCTTTCTTT
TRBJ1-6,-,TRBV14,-,CASSQDNAGISPLHF,TGTGCCAGCAGCCAAGATAACGCCGGTATCTCACCCCTCCACTTT
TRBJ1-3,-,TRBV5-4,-,CASSVAGGRNTIYF,TGTGCCAGCAGTGTTGCGGGGGGCAGAAACACCATATATTTT
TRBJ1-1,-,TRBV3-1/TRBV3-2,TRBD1,CASSPGQGTSEAFF,TGTGCCAGCAGCCCGGGACAGGGGACTTCTGAAGCTTTCTTT
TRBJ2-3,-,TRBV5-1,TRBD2,CASSTWTSGGIDTQYF,TGCGCCAGCAGCACGTGGACTAGCGGGGGGATAGATACGCAGTATTTT
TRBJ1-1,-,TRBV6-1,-,CASSETGLAEAFF,TGTGCCAGCAGTGAGACAGGTCTCGCTGAAGCTTTCTTT
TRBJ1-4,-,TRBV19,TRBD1,CASSRQGALTNEKLFF,TGTGCCAGTAGTAGACAGGGGGCTCTAACTAATGAAAAACTGTTTTTT
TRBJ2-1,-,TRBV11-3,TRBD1,CASSFRTGNYNEQFF,TGTGCCAGCAGCTTTCGGACAGGGAATTACAATGAGCAGTTCTTC
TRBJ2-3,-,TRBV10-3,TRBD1,CAISEKTGERNTQYF,TGTGCCATCAGTGAAAAGACAGGGGAGAGAAATACGCAGTATTTT
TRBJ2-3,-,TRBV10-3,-,CAIAGDTYTDTQYF,TGTGCCATCGCCGGGGACACCTACACAGATACGCAGTATTTT
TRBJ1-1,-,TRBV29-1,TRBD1,CSVGTGAEAFF,TGCAGCGTCGGGACAGGGGCTGAAGCTTTCTTT
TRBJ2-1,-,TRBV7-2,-,CASSPAVGSYNEQFF,TGTGCCAGCAGCCCCGCGGTGGGCTCCTACAATGAGCAGTTCTTC
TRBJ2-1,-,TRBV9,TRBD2,CASSALAGGPKNEQFF,TGTGCCAGCAGCGCCCTAGCGGGGGGGCCTAAGAATGAGCAGTTCTTC
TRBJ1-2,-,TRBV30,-,CAWTSNYGYTF,TGTGCCTGGACTTCTAACTATGGCTACACCTTC
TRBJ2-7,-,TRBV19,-,CASSISTGLLYEQYF,TGTGCCAGTAGTATTTCTACGGGACTCCTCTACGAGCAGTACTTC
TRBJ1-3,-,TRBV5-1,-,CASSSLPGHSFGGTIYF,TGCGCCAGCAGCTCTCTTCCGGGACATAGTTTTGGTGGCACCATATATTTT
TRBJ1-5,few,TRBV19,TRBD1,CASSIGRFMGQSYSNQPQHF,TGTGCCAGTAGTATTGGGAGGTTTATGGGACAGTCTTATAGCAATCAGCCCCAGCATTTT
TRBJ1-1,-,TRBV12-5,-,CASGLEEGTEAFF,TGTGCTAGTGGTTTGGAAGAGGGCACTGAAGCTTTCTTT
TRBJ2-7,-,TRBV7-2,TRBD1,CASSFYTGTAYEQYF,TGTGCCAGCAGCTTTTATACCGGGACAGCCTACGAGCAGTACTTC
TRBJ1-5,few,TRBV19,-,CASSMEDGPNQPQHF,TGTGCCAGTAGTATGGAGGACGGTCCCAATCAGCCCCAGCATTTT
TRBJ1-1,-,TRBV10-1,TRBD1,CANGTGPNTEAFF,TGCGCCAACGGGACAGGCCCGAACACTGAAGCTTTCTTT
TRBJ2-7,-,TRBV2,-,CASNTGRGLSYEQYF,TGTGCCAGCAATACTGGAAGGGGGTTATCCTACGAGCAGTACTTC
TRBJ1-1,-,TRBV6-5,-,CASSSPGTEAFF,TGTGCCAGCAGTTCCCCCGGCACTGAAGCTTTCTTT
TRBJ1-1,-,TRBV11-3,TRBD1,CASSLGGTGAKNTEAFF,TGTGCCAGCAGCTTAGGTGGGACAGGTGCTAAGAACACTGAAGCTTTCTTT